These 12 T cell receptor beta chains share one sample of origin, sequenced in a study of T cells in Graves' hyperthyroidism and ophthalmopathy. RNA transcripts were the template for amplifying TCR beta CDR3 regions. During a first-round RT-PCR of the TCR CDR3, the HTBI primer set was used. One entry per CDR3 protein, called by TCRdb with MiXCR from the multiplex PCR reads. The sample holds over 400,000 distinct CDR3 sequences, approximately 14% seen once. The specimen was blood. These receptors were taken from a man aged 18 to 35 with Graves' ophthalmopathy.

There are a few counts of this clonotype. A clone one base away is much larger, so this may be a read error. The chain's CDR3 is CASSERGAGEPYNEQSF. CDR3 DNA: TGTGCCAGCAGTGAAAGGGGAGCGGGAGAGCCTTACAATGAGCAGTCCTTC. This chain joins TRBV6-1 and TRBJ2-1, with 8 bases aligning to TRBD2. CDR3 length: 17 amino acids. CDR1 is MNHNS and CDR2 is SASEGT in the germline V gene.

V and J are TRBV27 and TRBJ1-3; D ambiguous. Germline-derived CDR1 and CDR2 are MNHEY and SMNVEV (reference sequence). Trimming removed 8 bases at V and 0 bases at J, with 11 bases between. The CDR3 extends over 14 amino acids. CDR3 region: CASAPEASGNTIYF. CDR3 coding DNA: TGTGCCAGCGCCCCCGAGGCCTCTGGAAACACCATATATTTT.

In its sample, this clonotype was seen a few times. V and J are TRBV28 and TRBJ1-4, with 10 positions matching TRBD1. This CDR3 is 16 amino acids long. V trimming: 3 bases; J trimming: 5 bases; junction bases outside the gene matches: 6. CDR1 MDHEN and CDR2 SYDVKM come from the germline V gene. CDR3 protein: CASSLDSGQGNEKLFF. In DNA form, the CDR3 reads TGTGCCAGCAGTTTGGACTCGGGACAGGGGAATGAAAAACTGTTTTTT.

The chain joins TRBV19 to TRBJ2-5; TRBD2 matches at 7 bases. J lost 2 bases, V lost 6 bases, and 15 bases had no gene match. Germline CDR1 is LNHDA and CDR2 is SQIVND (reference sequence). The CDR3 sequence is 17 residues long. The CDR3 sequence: CASSEPPYGGIQETQYF. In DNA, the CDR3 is TGTGCCAGTAGCGAGCCCCCTTACGGGGGGATACAAGAGACCCAGTACTTC.

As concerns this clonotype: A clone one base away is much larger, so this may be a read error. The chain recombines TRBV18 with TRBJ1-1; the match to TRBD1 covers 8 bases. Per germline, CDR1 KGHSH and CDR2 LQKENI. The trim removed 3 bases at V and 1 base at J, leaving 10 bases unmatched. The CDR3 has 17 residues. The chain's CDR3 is CASSPIGTGTTNTEAFF. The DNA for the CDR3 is TGTGCCAGCTCACCGATTGGGACAGGAACAACGAACACTGAAGCTTTCTTT.

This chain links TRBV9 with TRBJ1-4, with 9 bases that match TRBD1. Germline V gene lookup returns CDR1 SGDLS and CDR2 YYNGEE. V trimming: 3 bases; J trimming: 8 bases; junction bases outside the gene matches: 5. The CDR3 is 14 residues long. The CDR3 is CASSGGTGLEKLFF. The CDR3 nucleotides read TGTGCCAGCAGCGGCGGGACAGGGTTAGAAAAACTGTTTTTT.

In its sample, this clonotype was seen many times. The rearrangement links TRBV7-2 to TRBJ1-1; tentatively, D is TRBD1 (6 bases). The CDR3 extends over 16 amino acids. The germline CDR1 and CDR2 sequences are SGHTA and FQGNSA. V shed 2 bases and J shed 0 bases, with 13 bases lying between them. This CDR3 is CASSLRTVQLNTEAFF. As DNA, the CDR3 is TGTGCCAGCAGCTTAAGGACAGTACAATTGAACACTGAAGCTTTCTTT.

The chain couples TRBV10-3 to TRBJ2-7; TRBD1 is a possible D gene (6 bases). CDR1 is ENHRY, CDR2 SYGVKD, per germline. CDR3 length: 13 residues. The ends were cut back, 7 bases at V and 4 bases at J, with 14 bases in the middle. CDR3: CAITQTGRYEQYF. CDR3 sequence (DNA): TGTGCCATCACCCAAACAGGGCGGTACGAGCAGTACTTC.

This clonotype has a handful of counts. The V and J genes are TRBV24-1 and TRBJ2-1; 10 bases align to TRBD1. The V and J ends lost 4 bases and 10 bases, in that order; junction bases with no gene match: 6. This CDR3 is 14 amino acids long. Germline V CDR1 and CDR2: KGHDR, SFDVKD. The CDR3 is CATSERTGGWEQFF. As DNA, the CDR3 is TGTGCCACCAGTGAACGGACAGGGGGGTGGGAGCAGTTCTTC.

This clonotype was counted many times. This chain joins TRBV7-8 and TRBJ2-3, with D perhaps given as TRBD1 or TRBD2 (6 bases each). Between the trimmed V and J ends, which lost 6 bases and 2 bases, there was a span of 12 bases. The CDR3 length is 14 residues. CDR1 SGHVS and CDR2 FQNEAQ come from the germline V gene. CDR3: CASRSGAVTDTQYF. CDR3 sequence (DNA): TGTGCCAGCAGATCGGGGGCTGTCACAGATACGCAGTATTTT.

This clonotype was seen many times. Here the CDR3 DNA reads TGTGCCAGCAGTGCCGGGACAGGGATCTACGAGCAGTACTTC. Amino acids: CASSAGTGIYEQYF. This chain uses TRBV6-1 with TRBJ2-7, with 9 bases fitting TRBD1. Germline values: CDR1 MNHNS, CDR2 SASEGT. The CDR3 spans 14 residues. The V segment lost 4 bases and the J segment 3 bases; nucleotides outside the gene matches: 4.

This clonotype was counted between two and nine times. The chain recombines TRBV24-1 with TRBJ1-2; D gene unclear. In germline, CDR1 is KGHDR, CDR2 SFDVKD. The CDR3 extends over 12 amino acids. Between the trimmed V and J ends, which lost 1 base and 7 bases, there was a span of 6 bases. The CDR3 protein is CATSDFRAGYTF. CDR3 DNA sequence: TGTGCCACCAGTGATTTTAGGGCTGGCTACACCTTC.